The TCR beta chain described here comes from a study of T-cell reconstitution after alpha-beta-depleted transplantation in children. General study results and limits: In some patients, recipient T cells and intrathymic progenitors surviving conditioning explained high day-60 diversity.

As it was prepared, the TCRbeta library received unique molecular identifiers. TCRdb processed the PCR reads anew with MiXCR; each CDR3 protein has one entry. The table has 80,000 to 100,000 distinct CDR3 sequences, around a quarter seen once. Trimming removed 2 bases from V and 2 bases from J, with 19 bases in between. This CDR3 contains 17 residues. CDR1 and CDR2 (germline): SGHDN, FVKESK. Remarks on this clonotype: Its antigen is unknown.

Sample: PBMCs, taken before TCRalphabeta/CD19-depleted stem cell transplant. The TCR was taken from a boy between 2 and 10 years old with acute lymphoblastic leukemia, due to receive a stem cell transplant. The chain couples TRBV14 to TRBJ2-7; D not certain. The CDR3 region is CASSQTYTAERPYEQYF. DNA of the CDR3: TGTGCCAGCAGCCAAACTTATACGGCGGAGCGTCCCTACGAGCAGTACTTC.